The 7 T cell receptor beta chains below come from one sample, sequenced in a study of cytomegalovirus exposure and HLA in healthy donors. PCR was performed using 60 Vbeta and 13 Jbeta primers. Only in-frame clones appear in the TCRdb table, and some are missing; sequencing was by immunoSEQ multiplex PCR. The sample carries roughly 140,000 clones, about 64% recorded once. Sequencing was carried out using PBMCs. These TCRs come from a woman aged 60-75 years in good health and CMV-seropositive.

This clone has just one count. V usage is TRBV28 and J usage is TRBJ2-1; 16 bases map to TRBD2. Germline loops: CDR1 MDHEN, CDR2 SYDVKM. The junction had 5 bases not matched to a gene; V was cut back by 2 bases and J by 7 bases. The CDR3 contains 17 residues. CDR3 sequence: CASSLGTSGRASNEQFF. The CDR3 coding sequence is TGTGCCAGCAGTTTAGGGACTAGCGGGAGGGCCAGTAATGAGCAGTTCTTC.

This clone was recorded once. The chain recombines TRBV2 with TRBJ2-6, with D unclear. The CDR3 runs to 15 residues. The germline gives CDR1 SNHLY, CDR2 FYNNEI. The V and J ends lost 6 bases and 3 bases respectively, with 12 bases between them. CDR3: CASRQDRFGANVLTF. The DNA of the CDR3 is TGTGCCAGCAGGCAGGATCGATTTGGGGCCAACGTCCTGACTTTC.

This chain joins TRBV28 and TRBJ2-1; 8 positions agree with TRBD2. This CDR3 region has 16 residues. J gave up 5 bases and V 3 bases, and 9 bases lay outside the gene matches. Germline V gene data show CDR1 as MDHEN and CDR2 as SYDVKM. CDR3 nucleotides: TGTGCCAGCAGTTTGCCCGAACTAGCGGCAGACAATGAGCAGTTCTTC. Its protein product is CASSLPELAADNEQFF.

The chain has TRBV28 and TRBJ1-1; possibly TRBD1 for D (5 bases). The CDR3 consists of 15 residues. Germline V gene sequence: CDR1 MDHEN, CDR2 SYDVKM. Trimming shortened V by 6 bases and J by 0 bases, and 14 bases separated the two germline ends. The CDR3 nucleotides read TGTGCCAGCAGCCGATTCAGGGCGATGAACACTGAAGCTTTCTTT. Its translation is CASSRFRAMNTEAFF. The full variable domain, its missing parts supplied by reference TRBV28 and TRBJ1-1, is DVKVTQSSRYLVKRTGEKVFLECVQDMDHENMFWYRQDPGLGLRLIYFSYDVKMKEKGDIPEGYSVSREKKERFSLILESASTNQTSMYLCASSRFRAMNTEAFFGQGTRLTVV.

The V gene is TRBV20-1, the J gene TRBJ2-5; a possible D gene is TRBD2 (5 bases). The CDR3 is 11 amino acids. Germline V gives CDR1 DFQATT, CDR2 SNEGSKA (reference sequence). Deletions cut 6 bases from V and 5 bases from J, with 10 bases between. In nucleotides, the CDR3 is TGCAGTGCGGCCCAGCGGGAGACCCAGTACTTC. Protein product: CSAAQRETQYF.

This chain connects TRBV2 to TRBJ1-5; possibly TRBD1 for D (5 bases). CDR3 length: 19 amino acids. V lost 2 bases and J 0 bases, leaving 20 bases between the germline ends. Germline V gene lookup returns CDR1 SNHLY and CDR2 FYNNEI. The CDR3 loop is CASSEQGGGVGYSNQPQHF. CDR3 coding DNA: TGTGCCAGCAGTGAACAGGGTGGGGGGGTAGGTTATAGCAATCAGCCCCAGCATTTT.

This clone was seen just once. The chain combines TRBV4-3 with TRBJ2-7, with D uncertain. The CDR3 is 15 amino acids. Looked up from germline, CDR1 is LGHNA and CDR2 is YSLEER. V lost 1 base and J 2 bases, leaving 12 bases between the germline ends. CDR3 loop: CASSQGSAGTYEQYF. The CDR3 DNA is TGCGCCAGCAGCCAAGGATCCGCAGGCACCTACGAGCAGTACTTC.